The entry below describes one TCR beta chain. The antigen this receptor binds is unknown. There are no base qualities to consult, and no much larger clone falls within one base. Library construction relied on the immunoSEQ multiplex PCR assay. About 9.1 x 10^4 TCR templates per sample were assayed on the deep sequencing platform. Genomic DNA extracted from sorted T cells was used for TCRbeta CDR3 sequencing. On the authors' methods: The R programming language was used for clonal analysis of the TCRbeta CDR3 data. Comparing unstimulated samples against CFSE-low samples taken after the reaction was how alloreactive CD4+ and CD8+ clones were defined. Regulatory or non-regulatory origin of alloreactive CD4+ clones was assigned by matching sequences to the sorted unstimulated Treg and non-Treg repertoires. TCRdb obtained this table from immuneACCESS and retained in-frame rearrangements with V and J assigned. These tables miss some clones; where compared with another copy, unresolved V genes account for less than half of the shortfall, and the remainder is unexplained. V, J and clone size derive from that table, while D and trimming were established from the DNA sequence. In this sample the table shows 100,000 or so clones, 80% to 95% of which occur a single time. The ten largest clonotypes hold about 2.4% of the sample.

The sample comes from a study of siplizumab effects on memory and regulatory T cells (dated by TCRdb to the late 2010s). A note on the overall study: The effect of the anti-CD2 antibody siplizumab on alloreactive T-cell subsets was examined in allogeneic mixed lymphocyte reactions constructed from human PBMCs.

Sorted unstimulated T cells, along with proliferating T cells recovered from mixed lymphocyte reactions, underwent TCRbeta CDR3 sequencing. Fresh whole blood from 9 to 11 HLA-typed healthy donors was used to isolate PBMCs. What the work shows at the level of the full study, not this receptor alone: About 75-97% of proliferating CD4+ or CD8+ clones could not be given a naive or memory phenotype. Whether proliferating Tregs from siplizumab cultures were suppressive was not functionally confirmed. Unstimulated naive T cells appeared to be more diverse than memory T cells, and naive cells seemed to make a substantial contribution to the alloresponse. Because sequences below about 10^-5 frequency were poorly captured, only a minor fraction of alloreactive clones could be mapped to unstimulated subsets. The cumulative frequency of alloreactive sequences traceable to unstimulated CD4+ memory T cells was significantly reduced by siplizumab. In reactions with siplizumab, an average of approximately 69% of mappable alloreactive CD4+ clones were Treg-derived, compared with 26.9% in control reactions.

The germline V gene encodes CDR1 MNHEY and CDR2 SMNVEV (reference sequence). Reading from cysteine to phenylalanine, the CDR3 counts 15 amino acids. Only the CDR3 region is kept as DNA, spanning 45 bases read in frame from base 1. Cut back by 3 bases and 0 bases, the V and J ends lie 12 bases apart. This clonotype was sampled from a human donor in good health. Some clones in this sample may be carry-over from other donors' samples. The rearranged segments are TRBV27 and TRBJ2-7, with a weak D call of TRBD1 (5 bases match). Sequenced input: CD4+ T cells sorted from blood. The base sequence is TGTGCCAGCAGTTTTGGCAGGGTCCGCTCCTACGAGCAGTACTTC. It is translated as CASSFGRVRSYEQYF.